These T cell receptor beta chains were read from a single sample in a study of T cells in Graves' hyperthyroidism and ophthalmopathy. From the multiplex PCR reads, TCRdb called clonotypes with MiXCR, one entry per CDR3 protein. The sample carries a few hundred thousand distinct CDR3 sequences, more than 20% recorded once. Sample: blood. The receptors originated from a man aged 45-65 years with Graves' hyperthyroidism. Each CDR3 is given with its conserved first and last residue. A D gene is named only where the DNA matches it firmly. Clone size is stated in some rows and not others, as once, few, many or a class when expanded.

j_call d_call v_call clone_size cdr3_nt cdr3_aa
TRBJ1-5 . TRBV6-1 few TGTGCCAGCAGTGAACTTTTTGTGACAGTTAATCAGCCCCAGCATTTT CASSELFVTVNQPQHF
TRBJ2-1 . TRBV20-1 few TGCAGTGCAGCGATCCCCTCCTACAATGAGCAGTTCTTC CSAAIPSYNEQFF
TRBJ1-6 TRBD1 TRBV6-2/TRBV6-3 . TGTGCCAGCACCTCCGGACAGGGGAGGAATTCACCCCTCCACTTT CASTSGQGRNSPLHF
TRBJ2-3 . TRBV19 few TGTGCCAGTAGTTTATGGGTATCTGACACAGATACGCAGTATTTT CASSLWVSDTDTQYF
TRBJ1-5 . TRBV2 few TGTGCCAGCATGAACACTGACAATCAGCCCCAGCATTTT CASMNTDNQPQHF
TRBJ2-7 TRBD1 TRBV18 . TGTGCCAGCTCACCCTGGGAGAGGGGGCTCAACGAGCAGTACTTC CASSPWERGLNEQYF
TRBJ1-5 . TRBV28 few TGTGCCAGCAGTTCCCTGGGGGGGAGTAATCAGCCCCAGCATTTT CASSSLGGSNQPQHF
TRBJ2-2 . TRBV12-3/TRBV12-4 . TGTGCCAGCAGTCCGACATCAACCGGGACGAACACCGGGGAGCTGTTTTTT CASSPTSTGTNTGELFF
TRBJ1-1 TRBD1 TRBV19 few TGTGCCAGTAGTGGGACAGTGGGCACTGAAGCTTTCTTT CASSGTVGTEAFF
TRBJ1-4 . TRBV20-1 few TGCAGTGCTAGAGACATAGGGGCCCCTAATGAAAAACTGTTTTTT CSARDIGAPNEKLFF
TRBJ2-1 TRBD2 TRBV20-1 . TGCAGTGCTAGAGTCTTGACTAGCACCACCCTATACAATGAGCAGTTCTTC CSARVLTSTTLYNEQFF
TRBJ2-7 TRBD2 TRBV11-2 many TGTGCCAGCAGCTCCAGGACTAGCGGGGGAAGCTCCTACGAGCAGTACTTC CASSSRTSGGSSYEQYF
TRBJ2-1 TRBD1 TRBV3-1 many TGTGCCAGCAGCCACGGCGGGACAGGCAACAATGAGCAGTTCTTC CASSHGGTGNNEQFF
TRBJ2-3 TRBD2 TRBV6-1 many TGTGCCAGCAGCTCCCCCGGGACTAGCGGCACAGATACGCAGTATTTT CASSSPGTSGTDTQYF
TRBJ2-3 . TRBV9 few TGTGCCAGCAGCGACCGCAGCGATACGCAGTATTTT CASSDRSDTQYF
TRBJ2-4 . TRBV15 . TGTGCCACCAGCACCGGGACACCTGGGGACATTCAGTACTTC CATSTGTPGDIQYF
TRBJ1-1 . TRBV27 few TGTGCCAGCAGTTTATTACAGCCATTGAACACTGAAGCTTTCTTT CASSLLQPLNTEAFF
TRBJ2-1 . TRBV3-1 . TGTGCCAGCAGTTTAGGCCCCGGATCCTACAATGATCAGTTCTTC CASSLGPGSYNDQFF
TRBJ2-1 TRBD2 TRBV2 many TGTGCCAGCAGTGAAAGTAGCGGGACCTTTAATGAGCAGTTCTTC CASSESSGTFNEQFF
TRBJ1-4 . TRBV2 . TGTGCCAGCAGTGGGGGCTATACACCGGGAGAAAAACTGTTTTTT CASSGGYTPGEKLFF
TRBJ2-3 TRBD1 TRBV5-1 . TGCGCCAGCAGCTTGGAAGCAGGGGGTATAGATACGCAGTATTTT CASSLEAGGIDTQYF
TRBJ2-3 . TRBV7-3 few TGTGCCAGCAGCTTAGGTAGTAACACAGATACGCAGTATTTT CASSLGSNTDTQYF
TRBJ2-3 TRBD2 TRBV11-3 . TGTGCCAGCAACCCGTCAGGCGGGGGGAGCACAGATACGCAGTATTTT CASNPSGGGSTDTQYF